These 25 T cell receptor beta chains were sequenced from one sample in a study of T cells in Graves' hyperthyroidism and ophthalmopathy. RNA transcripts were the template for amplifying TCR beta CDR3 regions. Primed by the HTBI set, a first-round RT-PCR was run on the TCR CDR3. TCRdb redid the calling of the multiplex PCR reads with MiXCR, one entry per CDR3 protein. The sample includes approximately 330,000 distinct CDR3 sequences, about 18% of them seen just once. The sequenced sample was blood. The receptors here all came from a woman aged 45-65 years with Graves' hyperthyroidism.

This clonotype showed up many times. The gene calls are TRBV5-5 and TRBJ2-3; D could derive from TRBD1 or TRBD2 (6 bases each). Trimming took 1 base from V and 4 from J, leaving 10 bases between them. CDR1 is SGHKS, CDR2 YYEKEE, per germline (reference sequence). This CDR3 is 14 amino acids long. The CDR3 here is CASSLQGTSDTQYF. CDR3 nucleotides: TGTGCCAGCAGCTTGCAGGGGACTTCAGATACGCAGTATTTT.

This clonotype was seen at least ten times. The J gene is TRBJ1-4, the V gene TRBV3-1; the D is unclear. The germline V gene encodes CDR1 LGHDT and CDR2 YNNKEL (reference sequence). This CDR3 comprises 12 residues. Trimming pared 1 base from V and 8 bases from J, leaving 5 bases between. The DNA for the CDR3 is TGTGCCAGCAGCCAAGGTCGGGAAAAACTGTTTTTT. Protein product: CASSQGREKLFF.

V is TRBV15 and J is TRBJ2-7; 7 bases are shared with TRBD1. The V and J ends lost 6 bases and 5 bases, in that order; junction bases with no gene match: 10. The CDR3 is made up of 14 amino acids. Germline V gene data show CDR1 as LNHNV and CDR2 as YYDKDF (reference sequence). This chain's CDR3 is CATRDARGIDEQYF. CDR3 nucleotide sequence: TGTGCCACCAGGGATGCCAGGGGGATCGACGAGCAGTACTTC.

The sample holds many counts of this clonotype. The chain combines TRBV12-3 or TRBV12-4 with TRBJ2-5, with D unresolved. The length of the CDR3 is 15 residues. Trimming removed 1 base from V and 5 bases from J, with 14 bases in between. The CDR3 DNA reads TGTGCCAGCAGTTTAGACGGAAACCAGCTTGAGACCCAGTACTTC. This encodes CASSLDGNQLETQYF.

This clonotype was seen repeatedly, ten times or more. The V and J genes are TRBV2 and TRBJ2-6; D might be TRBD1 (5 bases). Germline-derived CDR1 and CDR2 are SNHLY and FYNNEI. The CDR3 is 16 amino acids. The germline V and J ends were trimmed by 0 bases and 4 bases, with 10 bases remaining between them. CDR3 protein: CASSEARVSGANVLTF. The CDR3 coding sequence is TGTGCCAGCAGTGAAGCCAGGGTATCCGGGGCCAACGTCCTGACTTTC.

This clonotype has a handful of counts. The CDR3 DNA sequence: TGTGCCAGCAGCTTAAGATCGAGGGGAGACACCGGGGAGCTGTTTTTT. Translated: CASSLRSRGDTGELFF. This chain uses TRBV7-3 with TRBJ2-2, with D possibly being TRBD1 or TRBD2 (5 bases each). The CDR3 is made up of 16 amino acids. Germline CDR1 SGHTA, CDR2 FQGTGA. The V gene lost 1 base and the J gene lost 3 bases, with 12 bases spanning the gap.

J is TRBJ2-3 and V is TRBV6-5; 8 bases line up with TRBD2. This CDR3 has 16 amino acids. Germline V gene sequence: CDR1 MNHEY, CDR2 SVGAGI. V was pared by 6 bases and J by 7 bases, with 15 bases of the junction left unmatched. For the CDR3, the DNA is TGTGCCAGCAGCCTTACTGCAGCGGGAGCGGGGAATACGCAGTATTTT. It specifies CASSLTAAGAGNTQYF.

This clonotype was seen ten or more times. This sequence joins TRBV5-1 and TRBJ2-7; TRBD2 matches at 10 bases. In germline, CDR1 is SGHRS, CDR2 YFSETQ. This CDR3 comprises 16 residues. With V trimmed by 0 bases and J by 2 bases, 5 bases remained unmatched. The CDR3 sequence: CASSLDFSGRAYEQYF. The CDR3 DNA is TGCGCCAGCAGCTTGGACTTCAGCGGGAGGGCCTACGAGCAGTACTTC.

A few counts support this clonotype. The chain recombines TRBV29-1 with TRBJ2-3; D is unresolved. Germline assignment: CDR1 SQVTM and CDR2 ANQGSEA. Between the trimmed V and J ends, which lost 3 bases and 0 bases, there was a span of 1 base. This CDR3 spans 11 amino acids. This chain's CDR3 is CSVESTDTQYF. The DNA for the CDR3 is TGCAGCGTTGAGAGCACAGATACGCAGTATTTT.

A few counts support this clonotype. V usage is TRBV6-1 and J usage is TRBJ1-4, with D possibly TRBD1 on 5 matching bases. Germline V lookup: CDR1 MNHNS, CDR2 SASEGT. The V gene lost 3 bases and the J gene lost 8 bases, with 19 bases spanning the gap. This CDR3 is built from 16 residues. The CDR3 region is CASSDSPTQGGEKLFF. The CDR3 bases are TGTGCCAGCAGTGACTCCCCAACCCAGGGAGGCGAAAAACTGTTTTTT.

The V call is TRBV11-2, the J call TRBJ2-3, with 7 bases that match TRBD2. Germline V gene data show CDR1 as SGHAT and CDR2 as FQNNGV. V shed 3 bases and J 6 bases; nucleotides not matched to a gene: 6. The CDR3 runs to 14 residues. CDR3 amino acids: CASSFVAGDDTQYF. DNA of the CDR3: TGTGCCAGCAGCTTCGTTGCGGGGGACGATACGCAGTATTTT.

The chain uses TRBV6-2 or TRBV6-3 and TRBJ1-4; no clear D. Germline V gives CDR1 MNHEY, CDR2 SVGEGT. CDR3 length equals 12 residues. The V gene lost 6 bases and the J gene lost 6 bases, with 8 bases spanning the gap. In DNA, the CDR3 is TGTGCCAGCAGGAGATCGCATGAAAAACTGTTTTTT. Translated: CASRRSHEKLFF.

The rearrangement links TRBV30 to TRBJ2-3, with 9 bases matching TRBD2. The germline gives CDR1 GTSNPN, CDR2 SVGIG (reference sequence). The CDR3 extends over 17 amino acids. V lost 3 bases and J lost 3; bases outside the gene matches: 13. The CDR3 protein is CAWSPLGIAGVTDTQYF. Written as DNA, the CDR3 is TGTGCCTGGAGCCCGCTCGGAATAGCGGGGGTAACAGATACGCAGTATTTT.

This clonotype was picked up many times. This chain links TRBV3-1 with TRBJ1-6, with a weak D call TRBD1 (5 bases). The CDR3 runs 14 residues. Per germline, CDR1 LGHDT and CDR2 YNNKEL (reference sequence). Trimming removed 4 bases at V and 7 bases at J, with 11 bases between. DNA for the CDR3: TGTGCCAGCAGCCCGGGACGTACCAATTCACCCCTCCACTTT. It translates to CASSPGRTNSPLHF.

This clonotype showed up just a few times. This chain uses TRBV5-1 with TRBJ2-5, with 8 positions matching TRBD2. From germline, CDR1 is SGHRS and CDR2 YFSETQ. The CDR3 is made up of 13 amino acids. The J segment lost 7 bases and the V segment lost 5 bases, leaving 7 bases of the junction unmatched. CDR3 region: CASRVTSVGTQYF. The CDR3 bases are TGCGCCAGCAGGGTGACTAGCGTCGGGACCCAGTACTTC.

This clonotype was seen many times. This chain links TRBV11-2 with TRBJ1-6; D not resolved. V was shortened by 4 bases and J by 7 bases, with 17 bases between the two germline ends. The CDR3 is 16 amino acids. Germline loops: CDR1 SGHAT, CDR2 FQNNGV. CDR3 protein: CASSSPVVGQNSPLHF. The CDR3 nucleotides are TGTGCCAGCAGCTCACCAGTCGTCGGGCAAAATTCACCCCTCCACTTT.

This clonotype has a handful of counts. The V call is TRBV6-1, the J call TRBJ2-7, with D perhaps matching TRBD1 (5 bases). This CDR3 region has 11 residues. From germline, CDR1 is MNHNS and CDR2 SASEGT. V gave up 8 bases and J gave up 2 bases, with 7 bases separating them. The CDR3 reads CASGQAYEQYV. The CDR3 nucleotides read TGTGCCAGCGGACAAGCCTACGAGCAGTACGTC.

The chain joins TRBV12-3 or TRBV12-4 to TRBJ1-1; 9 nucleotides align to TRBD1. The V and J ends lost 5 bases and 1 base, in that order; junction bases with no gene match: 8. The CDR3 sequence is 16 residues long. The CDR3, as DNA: TGTGCCAGCAGTCGCCCGCCGGGACAGGGGAACACTGAAGCTTTCTTT. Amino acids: CASSRPPGQGNTEAFF.

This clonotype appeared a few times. The CDR3 sequence is CSARAVTSGDQETQYF. CDR3 DNA: TGCAGTGCTAGAGCCGTAACTAGCGGGGACCAAGAGACCCAGTACTTC. V gene TRBV20-1 combines with J gene TRBJ2-5, with 10 bases matching TRBD2. CDR1 is DFQATT and CDR2 is SNEGSKA in the germline V gene (reference sequence). The length of the CDR3 is 16 residues. J was trimmed by 0 bases and V by 1 base; bases with no gene match: 5.

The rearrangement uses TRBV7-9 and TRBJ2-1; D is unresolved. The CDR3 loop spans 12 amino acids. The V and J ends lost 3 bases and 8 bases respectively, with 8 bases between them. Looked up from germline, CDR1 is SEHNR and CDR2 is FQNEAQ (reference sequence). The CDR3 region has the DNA TGTGCCAGCAGCTTCAGCCACGATGAGCAGTTCTTC. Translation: CASSFSHDEQFF. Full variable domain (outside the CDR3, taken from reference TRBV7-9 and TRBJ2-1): DTGVSQNPRHKITKRGQNVTFRCDPISEHNRLYWYRQTLGQGPEFLTYFQNEAQLEKSRLLSDRFSAERPKGSFSTLEIQRTEQGDSAMYLCASSFSHDEQFFGPGTRLTVL.

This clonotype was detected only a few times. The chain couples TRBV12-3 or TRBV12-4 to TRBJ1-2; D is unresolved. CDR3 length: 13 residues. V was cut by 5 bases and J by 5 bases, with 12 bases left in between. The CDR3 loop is CASSRELEYGYTF. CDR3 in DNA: TGTGCCAGCAGTAGGGAACTTGAGTATGGCTACACCTTC.

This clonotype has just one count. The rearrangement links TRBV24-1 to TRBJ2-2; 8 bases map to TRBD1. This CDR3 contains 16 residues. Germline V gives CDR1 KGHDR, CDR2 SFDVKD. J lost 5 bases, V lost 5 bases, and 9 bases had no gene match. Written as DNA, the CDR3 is TGTGCCACCAGTGCCCTCGGACAGGGAGGAACCGGGGAGCTGTTTTTT. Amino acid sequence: CATSALGQGGTGELFF.

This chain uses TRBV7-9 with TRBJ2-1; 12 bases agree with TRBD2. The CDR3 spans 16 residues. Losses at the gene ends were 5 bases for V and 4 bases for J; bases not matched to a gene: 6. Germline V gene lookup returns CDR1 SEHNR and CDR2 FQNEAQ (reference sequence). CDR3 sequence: CASSLSSGRVYNEQFF. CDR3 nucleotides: TGTGCCAGCAGCCTCTCTAGCGGGAGGGTATACAATGAGCAGTTCTTC.

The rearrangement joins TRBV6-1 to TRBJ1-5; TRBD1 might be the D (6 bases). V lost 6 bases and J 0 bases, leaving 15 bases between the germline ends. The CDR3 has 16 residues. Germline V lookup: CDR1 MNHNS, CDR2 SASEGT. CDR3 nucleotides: TGTGCCAGCAGCCCCCGACAGGCTTATAGCAATCAGCCCCAGCATTTT. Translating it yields CASSPRQAYSNQPQHF.

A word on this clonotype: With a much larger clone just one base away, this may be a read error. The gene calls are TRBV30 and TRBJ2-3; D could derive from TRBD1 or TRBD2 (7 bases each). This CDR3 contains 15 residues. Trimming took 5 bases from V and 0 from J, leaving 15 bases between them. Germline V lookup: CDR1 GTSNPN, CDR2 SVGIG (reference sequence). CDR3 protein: CAWASGTASTDTQYF. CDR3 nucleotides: TGTGCCTGGGCCAGCGGGACAGCTAGCACAGATACGCAGTATTTT.